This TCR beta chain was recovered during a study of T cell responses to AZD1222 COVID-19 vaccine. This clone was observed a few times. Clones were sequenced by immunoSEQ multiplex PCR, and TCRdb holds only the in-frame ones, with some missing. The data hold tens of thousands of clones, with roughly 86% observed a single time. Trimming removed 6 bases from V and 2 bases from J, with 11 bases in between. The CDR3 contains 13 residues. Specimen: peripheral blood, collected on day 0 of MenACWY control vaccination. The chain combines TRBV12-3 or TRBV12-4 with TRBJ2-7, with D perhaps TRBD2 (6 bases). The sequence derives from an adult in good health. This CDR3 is CASSGGATYEQYF. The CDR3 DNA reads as TGTGCCAGCAGCGGGGGAGCCACCTACGAGCAGTACTTC.